The clone carrying this T cell receptor beta chain has at least ten counts. Library preparation for TCR beta used quantitative 5'-RACE with molecular barcodes. In TCRdb, the 5' RACE reads were re-called with MiXCR into one record per CDR3 protein. The data contain about 240,000 distinct CDR3 sequences, 8.6% of them singletons. The data belong to a study of CD8 T cells in ankylosing spondylitis. From germline, CDR1 is DFQATT and CDR2 SNEGSKA (reference sequence). The CDR3 spans 14 residues. Trimming left V 3 bases short and J 4 bases short, with 14 bases between. The sequence derives from a male donor with ankylosing spondylitis or in good health (not recorded which). The specimen sequenced was blood, either unsorted or a sorted T cell fraction (not recorded which). The genes are TRBV20-1 and TRBJ2-3, with D possibly matching TRBD2 (6 bases). The CDR3 reads CSASSRGGSDTQYF. For the CDR3, the DNA is TGCAGTGCTAGCTCCCGGGGAGGATCAGATACGCAGTATTTT.